One sample yielded the 17 T cell receptor beta chains listed below, sequenced in a study of shared clonotypes between healthy human individuals. TCRdb's copy holds only in-frame clones and misses some; the assay was immunoSEQ multiplex PCR. The profile covers approximately 2,000,000 clones, with 92% appearing a single time and 0.3% to 0.4% taken by the ten largest. The sequencing input was naive CD4+ T cells from PBMCs. Specified subset: CD45RA+ positively selected. The source is a man in his late teens or twenties in good health. Some clones in this sample may be carry-over from other donors' samples.

The chain recombines TRBV28 with TRBJ2-7, with TRBD2 matching over 8 bases. Germline V gives CDR1 MDHEN, CDR2 SYDVKM. The CDR3 sequence is 13 residues long. The ends lost 5 bases at V and 3 bases at J; junction bases unmatched: 3. The CDR3 coding sequence is TGTGCCAGCAGTGGCGGGGGGTTCTACGAGCAGTACTTC. Translation: CASSGGGFYEQYF.

J is TRBJ1-3 and V is TRBV9; tentatively, D is TRBD1 (5 bases). The CDR3 covers 17 residues. Trimming cost V 0 bases and J 0 bases, with 13 bases left between them. The V gene's germline CDR1 is SGDLS and CDR2 YYNGEE. The CDR3 DNA sequence: TGTGCCAGCAGCGTAGCTATGAGGGGTGGCTCTGGAAACACCATATATTTT. As protein: CASSVAMRGGSGNTIYF.

This chain's CDR3 is CASSTGQGTNTGELFF. The CDR3 DNA follows: TGCGCCAGCAGCACGGGACAGGGGACGAACACCGGGGAGCTGTTTTTT. The gene calls are TRBV5-1 and TRBJ2-2; TRBD1 matches at 10 bases. J lost 0 bases, V lost 4 bases, and 3 bases had no gene match. The CDR3 is 16 amino acids. Germline loops: CDR1 SGHRS, CDR2 YFSETQ.

The rearrangement links TRBV19 to TRBJ2-7; 10 bases agree with TRBD2. The trim removed 3 bases at V and 3 bases at J, leaving 11 bases unmatched. Looked up from germline, CDR1 is LNHDA and CDR2 is SQIVND (reference sequence). The CDR3 covers 17 residues. CDR3 sequence reads: CASSIRGWLAGDYEQYF. The CDR3, as DNA: TGTGCCAGTAGTATTCGCGGCTGGCTAGCGGGGGACTACGAGCAGTACTTC.

This clone was seen only once. The chain recombines TRBV7-6 with TRBJ2-5; 10 bases match TRBD1. This CDR3 has 16 residues. The junction had 7 bases not matched to a gene; V was cut back by 3 bases and J by 3 bases. CDR1 and CDR2 (germline): SGHVS, FNYEAQ. The CDR3 spells CASSFFAGQGKETQYF. The CDR3 DNA sequence: TGTGCCAGCAGCTTTTTCGCGGGACAGGGGAAAGAGACCCAGTACTTC.

The chain uses TRBV5-4 and TRBJ2-1; no firm D call. CDR3 size: 11 residues. V gave up 7 bases and J gave up 8 bases, with 10 bases separating them. Germline loops: CDR1 SGHNT, CDR2 YYREEE (reference sequence). The CDR3 DNA reads TGTGCCAGCGGCGACCTATATGAGCAGTTCTTC. Its protein product is CASGDLYEQFF.

V gene TRBV5-6 combines with J gene TRBJ2-7; possible D gene TRBD1, 5 bases. CDR3 length equals 14 residues. The germline CDR1 and CDR2 sequences are SGHDT and YYEEEE. V was shortened by 0 bases and J by 6 bases, with 13 bases between the two germline ends. Here the CDR3 DNA reads TGTGCCAGCAGCTTGGCAGGGTCAGTCCCCGAGCAGTACTTC. Translating it yields CASSLAGSVPEQYF.

The sample holds a few counts of this clone. The rearrangement links TRBV30 to TRBJ1-1; tentative D call: TRBD1 (6 bases). Germline lookup yields CDR1 GTSNPN and CDR2 SVGIG (reference sequence). V was shortened by 4 bases and J by 4 bases, with 10 bases between the two germline ends. The CDR3 totals 12 residues. CDR3 DNA sequence: TGTGCCTGGAAGGCAGGGGCCACTGAAGCTTTCTTT. Translation: CAWKAGATEAFF. The full variable domain, with the rest looked up from reference TRBV30 and TRBJ1-1, is SQTIHQWPATLVQPVGSPLSLECTVEGTSNPNLYWYRQAAGRGLQLLFYSVGIGQISSEVPQNLSASRPQDRQFILSSKKLLLSDSGFYLCAWKAGATEAFFGQGTRLTVV.

This clone has only one observation. This chain connects TRBV11-2 to TRBJ2-5; 7 nucleotides align to TRBD1. The J segment lost 1 base and the V segment lost 5 bases, leaving 7 bases of the junction unmatched. The CDR3 totals 15 residues. CDR1 is SGHAT, CDR2 FQNNGV, per germline. The CDR3 loop reads CASSPGTASQETQYF. Written as DNA, the CDR3 is TGTGCCAGCAGCCCGGGGACAGCATCCCAAGAGACCCAGTACTTC.

This clone was seen a handful of times. The chain uses TRBV30 and TRBJ2-7, with D unresolved. The length of the CDR3 is 12 residues. Germline V gives CDR1 GTSNPN, CDR2 SVGIG (reference sequence). V lost 4 bases and J lost 1, with 8 bases in between. CDR3 loop: CAWTRQSYEQYF. CDR3 in DNA: TGTGCCTGGACTAGGCAGTCCTACGAGCAGTACTTC.

The chain uses TRBV21-1 and TRBJ1-1; the D call TRBD1 from the table was never checked on the DNA. TRBV21-1 is listed as a pseudogene. The CDR3 has 15 residues. CDR3 DNA: TGTGCCAGCAGCAAAGCTCGAAGGGGTTGCACTGAAGCTTTCTTT. It codes for CASSKARRGCTEAFF.

This chain uses TRBV6-1 with TRBJ2-5, with 7 bases that match TRBD1. The J segment lost 5 bases and the V segment lost 7 bases, leaving 7 bases of the junction unmatched. CDR1 is MNHNS and CDR2 is SASEGT in the germline V gene. The CDR3 sequence is 13 residues long. CDR3 DNA sequence: TGTGCCAGCAACTTCGACAGGGAGGAGACCCAGTACTTC. Residues: CASNFDREETQYF.

This clone was observed once. The chain joins TRBV25-1 to TRBJ2-3; D remains unclear. The germline V and J ends were trimmed by 4 bases and 0 bases, with 5 bases remaining between them. The CDR3 sequence is 13 residues long. Per the germline V gene, CDR1 is MGHDK and CDR2 is SYGVNS. The CDR3 DNA follows: TGTGCCAGCAGTGGCACTAGCACAGATACGCAGTATTTT. Protein: CASSGTSTDTQYF. Filled out from reference TRBV25-1 and TRBJ2-3, the complete variable domain reads EADIYQTPRYLVIGTGKKITLECSQTMGHDKMYWYQQDPGMELHLIHYSYGVNSTEKGDLSSESTVSRIRTEHFPLTLESARPSHTSQYLCASSGTSTDTQYFGPGTRLTVL.

The chain joins TRBV29-1 to TRBJ1-5; D remains unclear. The germline gives CDR1 SQVTM, CDR2 ANQGSEA. The V end lost 3 bases, the J end lost 4 bases, and 13 bases lay between the germline ends. The CDR3 contains 14 residues. The CDR3 nucleotides are TGCAGCGTTGATATCTCGCAGGTAAATCAGCCCCAGCATTTT. Residues: CSVDISQVNQPQHF.

The chain joins TRBV6-1 to TRBJ2-7, with TRBD2 as a possible D gene (6 bases). Trimming left V 5 bases short and J 6 bases short, with 20 bases between. This CDR3 has 15 residues. Germline assignment: CDR1 MNHNS and CDR2 SASEGT. In DNA, the CDR3 is TGTGCCAGCAGTCAAGGGACTGCTGGGTCGGGCGAGCAGTACTTC. Its translation: CASSQGTAGSGEQYF.

The genes are TRBV28 and TRBJ2-1; 11 bases align to TRBD2. CDR3 size: 15 residues. Trimming at V came to 5 bases and at J to 6 bases, leaving 6 bases not matched to a gene. CDR1 and CDR2 (germline): MDHEN, SYDVKM. CDR3 loop: CASSTSGRGGNEQFF. Written as DNA, the CDR3 is TGTGCCAGCAGTACTAGCGGGAGAGGGGGCAATGAGCAGTTCTTC.

The gene calls are TRBV5-4 and TRBJ2-7; D is possibly TRBD2 (6 bases). The CDR3 runs 13 residues. Germline-derived CDR1 and CDR2 are SGHNT and YYREEE (reference sequence). Trimming took off 3 bases at V and 6 bases at J, with 13 bases between the two ends. CDR3 loop: CASSSPAGSEQYF. CDR3 bases: TGTGCCAGCAGCTCCCCGGCGGGGTCCGAGCAGTACTTC. The full variable domain, in which reference TRBV5-4 and TRBJ2-7 provide the parts outside the CDR3, is ETGVTQSPTHLIKTRGQQVTLRCSSQSGHNTVSWYQQALGQGPQFIFQYYREEENGRGNFPPRFSGLQFPNYSSELNVNALELDDSALYLCASSSPAGSEQYFGPGTRLTVT.